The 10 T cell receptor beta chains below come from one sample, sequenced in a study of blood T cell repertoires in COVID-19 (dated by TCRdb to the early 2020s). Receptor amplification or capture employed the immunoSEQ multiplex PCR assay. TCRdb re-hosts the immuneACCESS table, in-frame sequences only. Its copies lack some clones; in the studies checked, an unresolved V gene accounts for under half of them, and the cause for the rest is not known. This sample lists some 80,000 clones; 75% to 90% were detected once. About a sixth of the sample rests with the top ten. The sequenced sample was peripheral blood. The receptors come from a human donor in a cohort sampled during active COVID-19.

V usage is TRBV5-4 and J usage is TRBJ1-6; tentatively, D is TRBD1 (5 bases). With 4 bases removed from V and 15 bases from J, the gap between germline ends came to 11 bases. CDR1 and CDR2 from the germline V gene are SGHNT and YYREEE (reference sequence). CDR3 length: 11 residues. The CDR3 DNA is TGTGCCAGCAGCGCGGGGCAACTCCTCCACTTT. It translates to CASSAGQLLHF.

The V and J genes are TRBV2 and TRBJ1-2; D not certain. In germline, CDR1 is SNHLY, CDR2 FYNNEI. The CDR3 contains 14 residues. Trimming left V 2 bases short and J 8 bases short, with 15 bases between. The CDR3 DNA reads TGTGCCAGCAGTGAACTTGCGGGTGCCGGCGGCTACACCTTC. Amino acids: CASSELAGAGGYTF.

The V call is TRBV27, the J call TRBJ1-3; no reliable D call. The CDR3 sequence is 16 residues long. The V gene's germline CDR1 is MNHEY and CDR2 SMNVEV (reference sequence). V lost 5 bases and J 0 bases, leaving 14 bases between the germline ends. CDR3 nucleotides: TGTGCCAGCAGTCCCAACCCTTACAACTCTGGAAACACCATATATTTT. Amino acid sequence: CASSPNPYNSGNTIYF.

In DNA form, the CDR3 reads TGTGCCTGGAGTGTCACCGGGACAGGAGACCCCTATGGCTACACCTTC. It specifies CAWSVTGTGDPYGYTF. The chain recombines TRBV30 with TRBJ1-2; 8 positions match TRBD1. This CDR3 comprises 16 residues. Trimming removed 0 bases from V and 4 bases from J; junction bases left unmatched: 10. CDR1 GTSNPN and CDR2 SVGIG come from the germline V gene (reference sequence).

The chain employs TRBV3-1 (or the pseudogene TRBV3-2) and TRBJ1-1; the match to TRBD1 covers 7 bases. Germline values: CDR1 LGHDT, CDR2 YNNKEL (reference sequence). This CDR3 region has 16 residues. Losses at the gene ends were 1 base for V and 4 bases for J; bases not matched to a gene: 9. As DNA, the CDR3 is TGTGCCAGCAGCCAAGGCCTGACAGGGTCGGCCACTGAAGCTTTCTTT. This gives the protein CASSQGLTGSATEAFF.

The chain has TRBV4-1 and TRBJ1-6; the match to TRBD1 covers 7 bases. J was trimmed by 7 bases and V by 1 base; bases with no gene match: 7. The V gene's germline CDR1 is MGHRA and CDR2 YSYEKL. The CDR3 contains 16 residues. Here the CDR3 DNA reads TGCGCCAGCAGCCAAGTTGGGCTCAGGGGGAATTCACCCCTCCACTTT. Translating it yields CASSQVGLRGNSPLHF.

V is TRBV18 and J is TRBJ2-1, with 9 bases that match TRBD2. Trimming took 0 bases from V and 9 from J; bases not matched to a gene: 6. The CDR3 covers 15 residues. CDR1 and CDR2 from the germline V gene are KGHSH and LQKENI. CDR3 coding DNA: TGTGCCAGCTCACCACCGAGCGGGAGGAGGGGTGAGCAGTTCTTC. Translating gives CASSPPSGRRGEQFF.

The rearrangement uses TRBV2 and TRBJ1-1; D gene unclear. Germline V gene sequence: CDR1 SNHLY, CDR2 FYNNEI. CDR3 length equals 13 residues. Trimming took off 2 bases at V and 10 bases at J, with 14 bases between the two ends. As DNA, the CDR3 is TGTGCCAGCAGTGAAATGAAAACAGAAAGAGCTTTCTTT. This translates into CASSEMKTERAFF.

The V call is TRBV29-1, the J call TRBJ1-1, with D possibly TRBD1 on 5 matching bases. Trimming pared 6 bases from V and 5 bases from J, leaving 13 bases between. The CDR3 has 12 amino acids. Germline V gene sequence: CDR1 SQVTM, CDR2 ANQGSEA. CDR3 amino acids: CSVPGGITEAFF. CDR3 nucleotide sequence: TGCAGCGTCCCCGGGGGGATTACTGAAGCTTTCTTT.

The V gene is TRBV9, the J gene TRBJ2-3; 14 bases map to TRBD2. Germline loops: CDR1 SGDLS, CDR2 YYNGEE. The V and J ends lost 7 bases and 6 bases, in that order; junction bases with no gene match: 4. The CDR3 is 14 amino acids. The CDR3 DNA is TGTGCCAGCGGGACTAGCGGGAGAGGCGATACGCAGTATTTT. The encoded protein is CASGTSGRGDTQYF.